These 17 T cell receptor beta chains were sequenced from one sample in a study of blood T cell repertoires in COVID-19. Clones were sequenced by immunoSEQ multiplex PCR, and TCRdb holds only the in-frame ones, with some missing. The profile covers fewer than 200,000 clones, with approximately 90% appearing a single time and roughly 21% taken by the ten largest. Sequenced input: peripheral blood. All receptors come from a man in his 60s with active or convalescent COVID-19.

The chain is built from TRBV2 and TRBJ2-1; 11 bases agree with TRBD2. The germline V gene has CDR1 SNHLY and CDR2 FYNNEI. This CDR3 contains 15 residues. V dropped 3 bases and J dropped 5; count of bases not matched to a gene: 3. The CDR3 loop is CASSDSGGADNEQFF. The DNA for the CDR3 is TGTGCCAGCAGTGATAGCGGGGGGGCGGACAATGAGCAGTTCTTC.

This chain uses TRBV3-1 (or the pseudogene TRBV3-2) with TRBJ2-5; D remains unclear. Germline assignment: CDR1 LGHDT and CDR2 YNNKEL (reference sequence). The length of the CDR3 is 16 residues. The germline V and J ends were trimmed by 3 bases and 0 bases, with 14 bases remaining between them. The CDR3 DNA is TGTGCCAGCAGCCAGTGGGCCAGGTTAAACCAAGAGACCCAGTACTTC. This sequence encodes CASSQWARLNQETQYF.

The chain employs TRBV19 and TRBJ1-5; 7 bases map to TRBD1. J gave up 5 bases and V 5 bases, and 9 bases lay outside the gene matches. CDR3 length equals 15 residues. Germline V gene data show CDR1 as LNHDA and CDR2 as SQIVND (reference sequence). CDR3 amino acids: CASSPLDRVHQPQHF. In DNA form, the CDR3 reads TGTGCCAGTAGTCCCCTTGACAGGGTGCATCAGCCCCAGCATTTT.

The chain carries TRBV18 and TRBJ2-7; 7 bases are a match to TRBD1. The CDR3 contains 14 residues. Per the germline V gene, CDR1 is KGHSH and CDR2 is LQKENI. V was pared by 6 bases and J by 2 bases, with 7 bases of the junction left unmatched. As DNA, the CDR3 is TGTGCCAGCTCCCCCGGGACAGCCGCCTACGAGCAGTACTTC. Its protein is CASSPGTAAYEQYF. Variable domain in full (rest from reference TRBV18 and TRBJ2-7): NAGVMQNPRHLVRRRGQEARLRCSPMKGHSHVYWYRQLPEEGLKFMVYLQKENIIDESGMPKERFSAEFPKEGPSILRIQQVVRGDSAAYFCASSPGTAAYEQYFGPGTRLTVT.

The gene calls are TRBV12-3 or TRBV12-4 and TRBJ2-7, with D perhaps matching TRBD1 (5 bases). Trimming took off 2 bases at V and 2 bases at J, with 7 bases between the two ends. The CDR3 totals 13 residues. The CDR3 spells CASSLKGTYEQYF. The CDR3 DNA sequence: TGTGCCAGCAGTTTAAAGGGGACCTACGAGCAGTACTTC.

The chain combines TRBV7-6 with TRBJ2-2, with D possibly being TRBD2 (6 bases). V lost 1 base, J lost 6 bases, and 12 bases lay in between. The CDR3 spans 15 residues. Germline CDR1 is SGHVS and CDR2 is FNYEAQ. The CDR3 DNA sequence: TGTGCCAGCAGCTTAGTGGGACTTTTGGCCGGGGAGCTGTTTTTT. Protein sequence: CASSLVGLLAGELFF. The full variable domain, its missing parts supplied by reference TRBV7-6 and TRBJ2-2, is GAGVSQSPRYKVTKRGQDVALRCDPISGHVSLYWYRQALGQGPEFLTYFNYEAQQDKSGLPNDRFSAERPEGSISTLTIQRTEQRDSAMYRCASSLVGLLAGELFFGEGSRLTVL.

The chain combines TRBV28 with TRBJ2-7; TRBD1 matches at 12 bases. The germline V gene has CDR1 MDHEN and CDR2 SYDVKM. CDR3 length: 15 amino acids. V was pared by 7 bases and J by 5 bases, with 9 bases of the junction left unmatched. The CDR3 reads CASTQGGQGANEQYF. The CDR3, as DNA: TGTGCCAGCACCCAAGGGGGACAGGGGGCCAACGAGCAGTACTTC.

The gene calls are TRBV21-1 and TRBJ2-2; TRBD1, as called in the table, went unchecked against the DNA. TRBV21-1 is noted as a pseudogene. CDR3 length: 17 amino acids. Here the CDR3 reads CASSRSPGGEDTGELFF. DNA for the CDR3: TGTGCCAGCAGCAGGTCCCCAGGGGGCGAGGACACCGGGGAGCTGTTTTTT.

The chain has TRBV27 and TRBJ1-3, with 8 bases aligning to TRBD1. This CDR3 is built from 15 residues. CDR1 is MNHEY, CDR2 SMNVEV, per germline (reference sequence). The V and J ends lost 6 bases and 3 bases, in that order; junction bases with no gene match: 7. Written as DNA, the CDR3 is TGTGCCAGCAGCGAGACAGGGGTCCTTGGAAACACCATATATTTT. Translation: CASSETGVLGNTIYF.

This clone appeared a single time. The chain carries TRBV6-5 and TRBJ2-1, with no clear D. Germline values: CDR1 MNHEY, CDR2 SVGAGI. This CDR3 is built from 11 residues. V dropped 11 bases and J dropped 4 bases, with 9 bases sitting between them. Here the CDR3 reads CAGARYNEQFF. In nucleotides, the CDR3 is TGTGCCGGAGCGAGGTACAATGAGCAGTTCTTC.

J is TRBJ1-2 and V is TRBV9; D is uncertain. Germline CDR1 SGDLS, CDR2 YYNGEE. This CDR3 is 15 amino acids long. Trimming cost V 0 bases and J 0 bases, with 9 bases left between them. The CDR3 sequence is CASSVGGLTNYGYTF. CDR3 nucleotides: TGTGCCAGCAGCGTAGGAGGCCTTACTAACTATGGCTACACCTTC.

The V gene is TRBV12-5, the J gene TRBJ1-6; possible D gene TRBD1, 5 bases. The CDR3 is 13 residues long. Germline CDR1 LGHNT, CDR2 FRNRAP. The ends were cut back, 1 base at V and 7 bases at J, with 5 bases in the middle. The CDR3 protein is CASGLEGNSPLHF. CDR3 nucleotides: TGTGCTAGTGGTTTGGAGGGGAATTCACCCCTCCACTTT.

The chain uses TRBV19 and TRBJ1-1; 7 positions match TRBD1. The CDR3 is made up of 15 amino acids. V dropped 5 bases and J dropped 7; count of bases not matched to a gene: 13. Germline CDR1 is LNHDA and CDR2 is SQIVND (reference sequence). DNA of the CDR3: TGTGCCAGTAGTCATGCGCGCCGGCGACAGGGTGAAGCTTTCTTT. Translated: CASSHARRRQGEAFF.

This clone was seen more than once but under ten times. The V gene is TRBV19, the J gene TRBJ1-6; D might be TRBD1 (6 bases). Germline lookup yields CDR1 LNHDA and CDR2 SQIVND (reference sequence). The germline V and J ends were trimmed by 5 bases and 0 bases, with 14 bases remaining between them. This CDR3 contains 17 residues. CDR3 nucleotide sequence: TGTGCCAGTAGTCCCAGGACAGTGAGCTCCTATAATTCACCCCTCCACTTT. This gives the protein CASSPRTVSSYNSPLHF.

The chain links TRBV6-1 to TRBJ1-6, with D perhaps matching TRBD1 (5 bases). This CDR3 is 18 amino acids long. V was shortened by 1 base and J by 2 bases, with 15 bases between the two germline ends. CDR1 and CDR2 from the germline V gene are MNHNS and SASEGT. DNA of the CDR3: TGTGCCAGCAGTGAAGAGCCCGGGGGTGTCCCCTATAATTCACCCCTCCACTTT. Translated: CASSEEPGGVPYNSPLHF.

CDR3 in amino acids: CASSQASGGAYEKLFF. CDR3 DNA: TGCGCCAGCAGCCAAGCTTCGGGGGGGGCTTATGAAAAACTGTTTTTT. The rearrangement uses TRBV4-1 and TRBJ1-4; possibly TRBD1 for D (6 bases). The CDR3 spans 16 residues. Trimming shortened V by 1 base and J by 6 bases, and 15 bases separated the two germline ends. Germline values: CDR1 MGHRA, CDR2 YSYEKL.

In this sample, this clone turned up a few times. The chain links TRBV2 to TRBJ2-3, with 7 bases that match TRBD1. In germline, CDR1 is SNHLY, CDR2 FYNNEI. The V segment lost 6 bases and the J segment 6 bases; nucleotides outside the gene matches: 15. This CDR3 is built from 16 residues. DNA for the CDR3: TGTGCCAGCAGCCCCGGACAGGTTGAAATAACGGATACGCAGTATTTT. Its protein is CASSPGQVEITDTQYF. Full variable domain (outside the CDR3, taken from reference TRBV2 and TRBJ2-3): EPEVTQTPSHQVTQMGQEVILRCVPISNHLYFYWYRQILGQKVEFLVSFYNNEISEKSEIFDDQFSVERPDGSNFTLKIRSTKLEDSAMYFCASSPGQVEITDTQYFGPGTRLTVL.